This T cell receptor (beta chain) was identified during a study of beta chain features in type 1 diabetes. Study-wide results and limits: There was a moderate but significant shortening of TCRB CDR3s in all four CD4+ subsets of Type 1 diabetes patients.

CD45RO/CCR7/CD25/CD127/CD95/CD27 staining was used to isolate CD4+ naive, central memory, regulatory and stem cell-like memory cells by sorting. Looked up from germline, CDR1 is SGHRS and CDR2 is YFSETQ. V was pared by 0 bases and J by 7 bases, with 10 bases between. This CDR3 spans 13 amino acids. Details on this clone: Its antigen remains unknown.

Expressed TCRB transcripts were sequenced because the isolated RNA had all been reverse transcribed beforehand. Sequenced by immunoSEQ multiplex PCR; TCRdb stores in-frame clones only, minus some. The table records under 900,000 clones, 15% to 20% of them present only once. The clonotype comes from a woman aged 18 to 35 in good health. This sequence joins TRBV5-1 and TRBJ1-2; D remains ambiguous. The specimen was naive CD4+ T cells from blood. CDR3 in DNA: TGCGCCAGCAGCTTGGACGGGCCCGGTGGCTACACCTTC. This encodes CASSLDGPGGYTF.